This TCR beta chain was recorded in a study of shared clonotypes between healthy human individuals. From germline, CDR1 is SGHRS and CDR2 YFSETQ. V shed 7 bases and J shed 2 bases, with 15 bases lying between them. The CDR3 contains 15 residues. Whole-study results and caveats: When naive CD4 clonotypes were compared across a handful of donors, 4% to 5.5% were shared.

Healthy adults negative for HIV, lacking recent acute infections or vaccinations, served as donors. A split of CD4+ cells into CD45RA+ naive and CD45RA-negative memory subsets was performed. As regards this clone: Its cognate antigen is unknown.

Assay: immunoSEQ multiplex PCR; the TCRdb copy retains only in-frame clones and omits some. This table has millions of clones, approximately 90% appearing once. This sequence joins TRBV5-1 and TRBJ1-4; unclear D gene. This receptor was taken from a man aged 18 to 29 in good health. The specimen sequenced was naive CD4+ T cells sorted from blood. Noted subset: CD45RA+ positively selected. The CDR3 protein is CASRLGPSTNEKLFF. The CDR3, as DNA: TGCGCCAGCCGCCTAGGGCCATCCACTAATGAAAAACTGTTTTTT.